The 18 T cell receptor beta chains below come from one sample, sequenced in a study of blood T cell repertoires in COVID-19. Measured with immunoSEQ multiplex PCR; TCRdb has only the in-frame clones, and not every one. Here the sample spans 300,000 to 450,000 clones, around 85% being singletons. Sequences were obtained from peripheral blood. These receptors all stem from a woman in her late teens or twenties with acute or convalescent COVID-19.

The V and J genes are TRBV11-3 and TRBJ2-3; 12 nucleotides agree with TRBD2. Germline V lookup: CDR1 SGHNT, CDR2 YENEEA. The trim removed 5 bases at V and 2 bases at J, leaving 2 bases unmatched. The CDR3 consists of 15 residues. CDR3 loop: CASSRTSGNTDTQYF. The CDR3 DNA reads TGTGCCAGCAGCCGGACTAGCGGGAACACAGATACGCAGTATTTT.

The chain combines TRBV9 with TRBJ2-5; 8 bases map to TRBD2. Trimming at V came to 4 bases and at J to 5 bases, leaving 16 bases not matched to a gene. This CDR3 has 17 residues. Germline assignment: CDR1 SGDLS and CDR2 YYNGEE. DNA for the CDR3: TGTGCCAGCAGCCAGGCGGGCGGCGGGGGGCTCGGGGAGACCCAGTACTTC. It encodes CASSQAGGGGLGETQYF.

This chain links TRBV6-5 with TRBJ1-2; tentative D call: TRBD1 (5 bases). Trimming stripped 6 bases from V and 7 bases from J, with 12 bases between. Looked up from germline, CDR1 is MNHEY and CDR2 is SVGAGI. CDR3 length: 12 amino acids. CDR3 in DNA: TGTGCCAGCAGCCCGGGGGGACGTGGCTACACCTTC. This sequence encodes CASSPGGRGYTF.

CDR3 sequence: CASSFRASGRYEQYF. The CDR3 nucleotides are TGTGCCAGCAGCTTTCGGGCTAGCGGGAGATACGAGCAGTACTTC. This rearrangement joins TRBV7-2 to TRBJ2-7; TRBD2 matches 10 bases. Germline assignment: CDR1 SGHTA and CDR2 FQGNSA. V lost 3 bases to trimming and J lost 4 bases; unmatched junction nucleotides: 6. This CDR3 has 15 amino acids.

J is TRBJ2-1 and V is TRBV6-5; the D is unclear. The CDR3 consists of 13 residues. V was trimmed by 7 bases and J by 8 bases, leaving 15 bases between them. Germline loops: CDR1 MNHEY, CDR2 SVGAGI. CDR3 region: CASTLTYEDEQFF. CDR3 nucleotide sequence: TGTGCCAGCACCTTAACGTACGAGGATGAGCAGTTCTTC.

This clone appeared a few times. The genes are TRBV27 and TRBJ2-7; 8 bases match TRBD1. Trimming removed 11 bases from V and 0 bases from J; junction bases left unmatched: 21. Germline CDR1 is MNHEY and CDR2 is SMNVEV (reference sequence). This CDR3 has 18 residues. The CDR3 DNA is TGTGCCGGCCCTCATGACACTCCTAGGACAGGGCCCTCCTACGAGCAGTACTTC. It yields the protein CAGPHDTPRTGPSYEQYF.

V usage is TRBV20-1 and J usage is TRBJ2-1; weak D call: TRBD2 (5 bases). V lost 1 base and J 11 bases, leaving 9 bases between the germline ends. The CDR3 consists of 11 residues. Germline V lookup: CDR1 DFQATT, CDR2 SNEGSKA (reference sequence). The CDR3 DNA reads as TGCAGTGCTAGAGTCCGGGGAAAGCAGTTCTTC. This sequence encodes CSARVRGKQFF.

The chain links TRBV28 to TRBJ2-5; 8 bases map to TRBD2. J was trimmed by 3 bases and V by 3 bases; bases with no gene match: 3. The CDR3 has 14 amino acids. The germline gives CDR1 MDHEN, CDR2 SYDVKM. The CDR3, as DNA: TGTGCCAGCAGTTTCCCGCGGGAGGAAGAGACCCAGTACTTC. It encodes CASSFPREEETQYF.

The chain uses TRBV19 and TRBJ1-1; no clear D gene. The ends were cut back, 3 bases at V and 9 bases at J, with 17 bases in the middle. The CDR3 is made up of 14 amino acids. CDR1 LNHDA and CDR2 SQIVND come from the germline V gene (reference sequence). CDR3 sequence reads: CASSILWRSPQAFF. The CDR3 DNA sequence: TGTGCCAGTAGTATTCTGTGGCGGAGCCCCCAAGCTTTCTTT.

This chain connects TRBV7-2 to TRBJ1-4; 7 bases are shared with TRBD1. J was trimmed by 3 bases and V by 6 bases; bases with no gene match: 10. This CDR3 spans 16 amino acids. Germline CDR1 and CDR2: SGHTA and FQGNSA. The CDR3 DNA reads as TGTGCCAGCAGTTCTAAGACAGGGAGAGCTAATGAAAAACTGTTTTTT. Translation: CASSSKTGRANEKLFF.

V is TRBV15 and J is TRBJ2-1, with 8 bases fitting TRBD2. The CDR3 spans 17 residues. Germline V gene data show CDR1 as LNHNV and CDR2 as YYDKDF (reference sequence). V shed 2 bases, J shed 1 base, and the junction held 7 bases outside the gene matches. CDR3 protein: CATSRSRLASSYNEQFF. DNA of the CDR3: TGTGCCACCAGCAGATCCCGACTAGCGAGTTCCTACAATGAGCAGTTCTTC.

This sequence joins TRBV7-9 and TRBJ2-7, with 9 nucleotides matching TRBD2. The CDR3 runs to 16 residues. CDR1 is SEHNR, CDR2 FQNEAQ, per germline (reference sequence). After removal of 3 bases from V and 3 bases from J, the junction contained 9 bases not matched to a gene. The CDR3 sequence: CASSFPHSGGFYEQYF. CDR3 in DNA: TGTGCCAGCAGCTTCCCCCATAGCGGGGGCTTCTACGAGCAGTACTTC.

This clone has a count of ten or more. CDR3 coding DNA: TGTGCCAGCAGTTTTACAGGGAGTAAAGGCTACACCTTC. Amino acids: CASSFTGSKGYTF. The rearrangement joins TRBV28 to TRBJ1-2; weak D call: TRBD1 (6 bases). Germline V gene data show CDR1 as MDHEN and CDR2 as SYDVKM. The CDR3 runs 13 residues. Between the trimmed V and J ends, which lost 3 bases and 8 bases, there was a span of 13 bases.

The chain combines TRBV24-1 with TRBJ2-3, with D unclear. The CDR3 contains 15 residues. The V end was cut by 0 bases, the J end by 0 bases, with 6 bases between. Germline lookup yields CDR1 KGHDR and CDR2 SFDVKD. The CDR3 loop reads CATSDLSESTDTQYF. CDR3 DNA sequence: TGTGCCACCAGTGATTTGTCAGAAAGCACAGATACGCAGTATTTT.

The chain recombines TRBV7-9 with TRBJ2-5, with 11 bases fitting TRBD2. The germline CDR1 and CDR2 sequences are SEHNR and FQNEAQ (reference sequence). Trimming at V came to 1 base and at J to 2 bases, leaving 3 bases not matched to a gene. The CDR3 sequence is 16 residues long. The CDR3 DNA sequence: TGTGCCAGCAGCTTAGTCGTAGCGGGGGGGCAAGAGACCCAGTACTTC. Residues: CASSLVVAGGQETQYF.

The chain joins TRBV27 to TRBJ1-6, with D possibly matching TRBD1 (6 bases). This CDR3 has 13 amino acids. Trimming removed 5 bases at V and 10 bases at J, with 12 bases between. Germline values: CDR1 MNHEY, CDR2 SMNVEV (reference sequence). The CDR3 bases are TGTGCCAGCAGTGGGACGACAGGCTCACCCCTCCACTTT. It codes for CASSGTTGSPLHF.

The gene calls are TRBV7-3 and TRBJ2-2; 9 bases agree with TRBD1. The CDR3 loop spans 14 amino acids. V lost 4 bases and J lost 9; bases outside the gene matches: 6. CDR1 and CDR2 from the germline V gene are SGHTA and FQGTGA. The CDR3 protein is CASSSQGAGRELFF. Written as DNA, the CDR3 is TGTGCCAGCAGCTCACAGGGGGCGGGGCGGGAGCTGTTTTTT. The variable domain in full, completed from reference TRBV7-3 and TRBJ2-2, reads GAGVSQTPSNKVTEKGKYVELRCDPISGHTALYWYRQSLGQGPEFLIYFQGTGAADDSGLPNDRFFAVRPEGSVSTLKIQRTERGDSAVYLCASSSQGAGRELFFGEGSRLTVL.

The V gene is TRBV30, the J gene TRBJ2-3; D not resolved. The CDR3 runs 12 residues. The V gene's germline CDR1 is GTSNPN and CDR2 SVGIG (reference sequence). The V end was cut by 1 base, the J end by 6 bases, with 8 bases between. CDR3 DNA: TGTGCCTGGAGTGACCTAATGGATACGCAGTATTTT. Its translation is CAWSDLMDTQYF.